This T cell receptor beta chain came from a study of neoadjuvant anti-PD-1 for oral cavity cancer. Trimming took 3 bases from V and 2 from J; bases not matched to a gene: 7. Germline V lookup: CDR1 SGHVS, CDR2 FNYEAQ. There are 16 residues in the CDR3. Findings of the study overall: With three patients per group, TCR findings need larger cohorts.

Points on this clone: The antigen remains unidentified.

Profiled with immunoSEQ multiplex PCR; TCRdb holds only in-frame clones, not every one. This sample has 20,000 to 30,000 clones, with about 30% found just once. The time point denotes: after neoadjuvant nivolumab, at surgical resection. This receptor was taken from a person aged 40 to 85 with oral cavity squamous cell carcinoma. The chain combines TRBV7-6 with TRBJ2-5, with 9 bases identical to TRBD2. Sequenced material: tumor tissue, taken after nivolumab (anti-PD-1) treatment. For the CDR3, the DNA is TGTGCCAGCAGCTTCTCTAGCGGGGCCCCACAAGAGACCCAGTACTTC. Translation: CASSFSSGAPQETQYF.